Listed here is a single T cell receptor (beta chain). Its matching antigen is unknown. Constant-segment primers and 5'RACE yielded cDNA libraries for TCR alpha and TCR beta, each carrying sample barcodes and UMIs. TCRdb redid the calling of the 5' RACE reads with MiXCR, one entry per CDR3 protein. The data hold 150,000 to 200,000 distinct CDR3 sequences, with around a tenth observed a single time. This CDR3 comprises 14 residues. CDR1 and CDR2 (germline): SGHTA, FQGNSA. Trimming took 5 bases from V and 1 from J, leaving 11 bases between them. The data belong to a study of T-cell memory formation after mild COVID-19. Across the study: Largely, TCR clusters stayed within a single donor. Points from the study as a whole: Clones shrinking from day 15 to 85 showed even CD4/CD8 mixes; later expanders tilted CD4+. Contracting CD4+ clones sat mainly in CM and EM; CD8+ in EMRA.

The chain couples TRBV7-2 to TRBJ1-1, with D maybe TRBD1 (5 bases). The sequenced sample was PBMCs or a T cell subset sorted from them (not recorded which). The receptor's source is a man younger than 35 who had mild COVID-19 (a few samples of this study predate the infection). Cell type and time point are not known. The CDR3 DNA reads TGTGCCAGCAGCCGGACACCTCAGAACACTGAAGCTTTCTTT. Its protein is CASSRTPQNTEAFF.